What follows are 24 T cell receptor beta chains derived from one specimen sequenced in a study of long-term antiretroviral therapy in people with HIV. Sequencing relied on immunoSEQ assay v3.0, run at survey level. TCRdb's table, derived via immunoSEQ multiplex PCR, lists solely in-frame clones and lacks some. Of about 6,700 clones in the sample, roughly 70% are singletons; the top ten hold more than 6.5%. This specimen consisted of unsorted PBMCs, obtained 0.1 years before starting antiretroviral therapy. These receptors were collected from a man younger than 35 with HIV.

The chain uses TRBV19 and TRBJ1-1; 9 bases fit TRBD1. The CDR3 contains 11 residues. J was trimmed by 7 bases and V by 8 bases; bases with no gene match: 2. CDR1 and CDR2 (germline): LNHDA, SQIVND (reference sequence). This CDR3 is CASWTGDEAFF. CDR3 in DNA: TGTGCCAGTTGGACAGGGGATGAAGCTTTCTTT.

This clone has only a few counts. The rearrangement uses TRBV4-1 and TRBJ1-5; TRBD1 agrees at 10 bases. V was clipped by 1 base and J by 6 bases; unmatched bases: 9. Germline lookup yields CDR1 MGHRA and CDR2 YSYEKL. CDR3 size: 17 residues. CDR3 DNA sequence: TGCGCCAGCAGCCAAGTGGGGCCCGGGACAGGGGTTCAGCCCCAGCATTTT. Amino acids: CASSQVGPGTGVQPQHF.

The chain is built from TRBV9 and TRBJ2-3, with D possibly TRBD1 on 6 matching bases. This CDR3 contains 16 residues. Trimming cost V 0 bases and J 7 bases, with 18 bases left between them. Germline CDR1 SGDLS, CDR2 YYNGEE. The CDR3 DNA reads as TGTGCCAGCAGCGTAGGTGGGAGTTCGGGGACATATACGCAGTATTTT. Translation: CASSVGGSSGTYTQYF. Full variable domain (missing parts from reference TRBV9 and TRBJ2-3): DSGVTQTPKHLITATGQRVTLRCSPRSGDLSVYWYQQSLDQGLQFLIQYYNGEERAKGNILERFSAQQFPDLHSELNLSSLELGDSALYFCASSVGGSSGTYTQYFGPGTRLTVL.

The rearrangement links TRBV6-1 to TRBJ2-7; 9 bases align to TRBD1. The CDR3 has 14 residues. Germline loops: CDR1 MNHNS, CDR2 SASEGT. Trimming cost V 5 bases and J 2 bases; bases outside gene matches: 4. The CDR3 DNA sequence: TGTGCCAGCAGTACCGGGACAGGGCCCTACGAGCAGTACTTC. Translating gives CASSTGTGPYEQYF.

The V and J genes are TRBV2 and TRBJ2-5; unclear D gene. The germline V gene encodes CDR1 SNHLY and CDR2 FYNNEI. The CDR3 runs 12 residues. The ends were cut back, 7 bases at V and 1 base at J, with 7 bases in the middle. CDR3 residues: CASIVSQETQYF. The CDR3 DNA is TGTGCCAGCATTGTCAGCCAAGAGACCCAGTACTTC. The entire variable domain, with the rest obtained from reference TRBV2 and TRBJ2-5, is as follows: EPEVTQTPSHQVTQMGQEVILRCVPISNHLYFYWYRQILGQKVEFLVSFYNNEISEKSEIFDDQFSVERPDGSNFTLKIRSTKLEDSAMYFCASIVSQETQYFGPGTRLLVL.

V gene TRBV6-1 combines with J gene TRBJ1-3; tentative D call: TRBD1 (6 bases). Germline loops: CDR1 MNHNS, CDR2 SASEGT. The length of the CDR3 is 15 residues. Between the trimmed V and J ends, which lost 5 bases and 0 bases, there was a span of 11 bases. CDR3: CASSLGHNSGNTIYF. The CDR3 nucleotides are TGTGCCAGCAGTCTGGGACACAACTCTGGAAACACCATATATTTT.

This chain uses TRBV5-8 with TRBJ2-4; 9 bases are shared with TRBD1. The CDR3 has 18 amino acids. The trim removed 0 bases at V and 0 bases at J, leaving 7 bases unmatched. CDR1 SGHTS and CDR2 YDEGEE come from the germline V gene. This CDR3 is CASSLVTGGPIAKNIQYF. The DNA of the CDR3 is TGTGCCAGCAGCTTGGTAACAGGGGGCCCCATAGCCAAAAACATTCAGTACTTC.

The CDR3 sequence is CASSLGGARTGELFF. As DNA, the CDR3 is TGTGCCAGCAGCCTTGGGGGGGCCAGGACCGGGGAGCTGTTTTTT. The J gene is TRBJ2-2, the V gene TRBV6-5, with D tentatively TRBD2 (7 bases). Germline CDR1 and CDR2: MNHEY and SVGAGI. This CDR3 comprises 15 residues. Trimming shortened V by 6 bases and J by 5 bases, and 16 bases separated the two germline ends.

The J gene is TRBJ1-6, the V gene TRBV27, with D maybe TRBD1 (5 bases). Germline V gene lookup returns CDR1 MNHEY and CDR2 SMNVEV (reference sequence). Trimming removed 3 bases from V and 6 bases from J, with 12 bases in between. CDR3 size: 15 residues. CDR3 region: CASSFGAALNSPLHF. DNA of the CDR3: TGTGCCAGCAGTTTCGGGGCCGCTCTTAATTCACCCCTCCACTTT.

V is TRBV28 and J is TRBJ2-6; D is undetermined. Trimming removed 3 bases at V and 0 bases at J, with 6 bases between. The CDR3 extends over 15 amino acids. Germline-derived CDR1 and CDR2 are MDHEN and SYDVKM. The CDR3 loop is CASSFEHSGANVLTF. For the CDR3, the DNA is TGTGCCAGCAGTTTCGAACACTCTGGGGCCAACGTCCTGACTTTC.

This clone was counted a few times. This chain connects TRBV7-9 to TRBJ1-5; 7 bases agree with TRBD1. The CDR3 runs to 15 residues. The germline V gene encodes CDR1 SEHNR and CDR2 FQNEAQ (reference sequence). Losses at the gene ends were 3 bases for V and 5 bases for J; bases not matched to a gene: 7. CDR3 nucleotides: TGTGCCAGCAGCTTGGACAGGCCCGGGGATCAGCCCCAGCATTTT. It translates to CASSLDRPGDQPQHF.

The CDR3 is CAWSGRLAGGPMDTDTQYF. The CDR3 DNA reads TGTGCCTGGAGTGGTCGACTAGCGGGGGGGCCCATGGACACAGATACGCAGTATTTT. The V call is TRBV30, the J call TRBJ2-3, with 14 bases that match TRBD2. The CDR3 covers 19 residues. The germline V gene has CDR1 GTSNPN and CDR2 SVGIG (reference sequence). The J segment lost 2 bases and the V segment lost 1 base, leaving 11 bases of the junction unmatched.

The chain couples TRBV9 to TRBJ2-2; D tentatively fits TRBD1 or TRBD2 (5 bases each). This CDR3 comprises 11 residues. The germline gives CDR1 SGDLS, CDR2 YYNGEE. The DNA of the CDR3 is TGTGCTAGTGGGGGTTCCGGGGAGCTGTTTTTT. Its protein product is CASGGSGELFF.

This clone was seen a few times. This chain joins TRBV4-2 and TRBJ1-4; the match to TRBD1 covers 10 bases. CDR3 length: 16 amino acids. Germline-derived CDR1 and CDR2 are LGHNA and YNFKEQ. V was clipped by 0 bases and J by 6 bases; unmatched bases: 4. Here the CDR3 reads CASSQDRGTGDEKLFF. For the CDR3, the DNA is TGTGCCAGCAGCCAAGATCGCGGGACAGGGGATGAAAAACTGTTTTTT.

The chain links TRBV9 to TRBJ2-6; tentatively, D is TRBD1 (5 bases). From germline, CDR1 is SGDLS and CDR2 YYNGEE. The V gene lost 3 bases and the J gene lost 0 bases, with 13 bases spanning the gap. The length of the CDR3 is 17 residues. The CDR3 sequence: CASSETVPYSGANVLTF. In DNA form, the CDR3 reads TGTGCCAGCAGCGAGACAGTCCCCTACTCTGGGGCCAACGTCCTGACTTTC. The full variable domain, in which reference TRBV9 and TRBJ2-6 provide the parts outside the CDR3, is DSGVTQTPKHLITATGQRVTLRCSPRSGDLSVYWYQQSLDQGLQFLIQYYNGEERAKGNILERFSAQQFPDLHSELNLSSLELGDSALYFCASSETVPYSGANVLTFGAGSRLTVL.

This clone has only a few counts. The chain uses TRBV7-9 and TRBJ1-1; 7 positions match TRBD1. From germline, CDR1 is SEHNR and CDR2 FQNEAQ (reference sequence). The trim removed 5 bases at V and 1 base at J, leaving 4 bases unmatched. This CDR3 region has 14 residues. The CDR3 sequence: CASSAYRGNTEAFF. The CDR3 DNA is TGTGCCAGCAGCGCGTACAGGGGGAACACTGAAGCTTTCTTT.

The chain links TRBV12-2 to TRBJ2-6; whether TRBD1, the table's D call, matches the DNA was not checked. TRBV12-2 is a listed pseudogene. CDR3 length: 18 residues. Written as DNA, the CDR3 is TGTGCAAGTCGCTCATTCCTCTCCACACAAAGTCGGGCCAACGTCCTGACTTTC. Translation: CASRSFLSTQSRANVLTF.

The rearrangement joins TRBV19 to TRBJ2-1; TRBD2 aligns across 10 bases. The V gene end was trimmed by 6 bases and the J gene end by 8 bases; junction bases not matched to a gene: 10. CDR3 size: 15 residues. The V gene's germline CDR1 is LNHDA and CDR2 SQIVND (reference sequence). The CDR3: CASRETGTSDDEQFF. CDR3 nucleotide sequence: TGTGCCAGTAGGGAGACCGGGACTAGCGATGATGAGCAGTTCTTC. The whole variable domain, remainder taken from reference TRBV19 and TRBJ2-1, is DGGITQSPKYLFRKEGQNVTLSCEQNLNHDAMYWYRQDPGQGLRLIYYSQIVNDFQKGDIAEGYSVSREKKESFPLTVTSAQKNPTAFYLCASRETGTSDDEQFFGPGTRLTVL.

The J gene is TRBJ2-1, the V gene TRBV10-3, with D perhaps assigned TRBD1 or TRBD2 (6 bases each). Deletions cut 7 bases from V and 3 bases from J, with 19 bases between. Germline values: CDR1 ENHRY, CDR2 SYGVKD. The CDR3 extends over 16 amino acids. CDR3 sequence reads: CAITRGDDRHYNEQFF. The CDR3 DNA reads as TGTGCCATCACGAGGGGGGATGATCGACACTACAATGAGCAGTTCTTC.

By share, this clone ranks as medium-sized. The chain combines TRBV5-1 with TRBJ1-1, with D unclear. V lost 2 bases, J lost 1 base, and 6 bases lay in between. This CDR3 has 13 residues. Germline CDR1 and CDR2: SGHRS and YFSETQ. CDR3 bases: TGCGCCAGCAGCTTAGAGACGAACACTGAAGCTTTCTTT. This encodes CASSLETNTEAFF.

A few counts support this clone. The chain joins TRBV4-1 to TRBJ1-1; D is ambiguous. The germline V and J ends were trimmed by 0 bases and 4 bases, with 18 bases remaining between them. The germline gives CDR1 MGHRA, CDR2 YSYEKL. This CDR3 comprises 17 residues. The CDR3 here is CASSQDPGMVGSTEAFF. As DNA, the CDR3 is TGCGCCAGCAGCCAAGATCCGGGGATGGTAGGATCCACTGAAGCTTTCTTT.

As regards this clone: This CDR3 fails to terminate in the conserved phenylalanine or tryptophan, so it likely reflects a read error. No DNA is shown, since the ends of the CDR3 on it are uncertain; the CDR3 is the one TCRdb lists. The rearrangement joins TRBV27 to TRBJ2-7; no check of the table's D call, TRBD1, against the DNA was made. From its first to its last residue, the CDR3 has 10 amino acids. CDR1 and CDR2 (germline): MNHEY, SMNVEV (reference sequence). The CDR3 here is CASSLLAGDG.

The J gene is TRBJ2-7, the V gene TRBV5-1; D call uncertain. The CDR3 spans 14 residues. The germline gives CDR1 SGHRS, CDR2 YFSETQ. Trimming shortened V by 2 bases and J by 3 bases, and 12 bases separated the two germline ends. The CDR3 sequence is CASSFSGLDYEQYF. The CDR3 DNA is TGCGCCAGCAGCTTTTCTGGGTTGGACTACGAGCAGTACTTC.

This chain connects TRBV6-5 to TRBJ2-2; the D gene is possibly TRBD2 (6 bases). Deletions cut 0 bases from V and 0 bases from J, with 8 bases between. Germline CDR1 and CDR2: MNHEY and SVGAGI. The CDR3 covers 16 residues. CDR3: CASSYSGTPNTGELFF. The DNA of the CDR3 is TGTGCCAGCAGTTACTCCGGGACTCCGAACACCGGGGAGCTGTTTTTT.